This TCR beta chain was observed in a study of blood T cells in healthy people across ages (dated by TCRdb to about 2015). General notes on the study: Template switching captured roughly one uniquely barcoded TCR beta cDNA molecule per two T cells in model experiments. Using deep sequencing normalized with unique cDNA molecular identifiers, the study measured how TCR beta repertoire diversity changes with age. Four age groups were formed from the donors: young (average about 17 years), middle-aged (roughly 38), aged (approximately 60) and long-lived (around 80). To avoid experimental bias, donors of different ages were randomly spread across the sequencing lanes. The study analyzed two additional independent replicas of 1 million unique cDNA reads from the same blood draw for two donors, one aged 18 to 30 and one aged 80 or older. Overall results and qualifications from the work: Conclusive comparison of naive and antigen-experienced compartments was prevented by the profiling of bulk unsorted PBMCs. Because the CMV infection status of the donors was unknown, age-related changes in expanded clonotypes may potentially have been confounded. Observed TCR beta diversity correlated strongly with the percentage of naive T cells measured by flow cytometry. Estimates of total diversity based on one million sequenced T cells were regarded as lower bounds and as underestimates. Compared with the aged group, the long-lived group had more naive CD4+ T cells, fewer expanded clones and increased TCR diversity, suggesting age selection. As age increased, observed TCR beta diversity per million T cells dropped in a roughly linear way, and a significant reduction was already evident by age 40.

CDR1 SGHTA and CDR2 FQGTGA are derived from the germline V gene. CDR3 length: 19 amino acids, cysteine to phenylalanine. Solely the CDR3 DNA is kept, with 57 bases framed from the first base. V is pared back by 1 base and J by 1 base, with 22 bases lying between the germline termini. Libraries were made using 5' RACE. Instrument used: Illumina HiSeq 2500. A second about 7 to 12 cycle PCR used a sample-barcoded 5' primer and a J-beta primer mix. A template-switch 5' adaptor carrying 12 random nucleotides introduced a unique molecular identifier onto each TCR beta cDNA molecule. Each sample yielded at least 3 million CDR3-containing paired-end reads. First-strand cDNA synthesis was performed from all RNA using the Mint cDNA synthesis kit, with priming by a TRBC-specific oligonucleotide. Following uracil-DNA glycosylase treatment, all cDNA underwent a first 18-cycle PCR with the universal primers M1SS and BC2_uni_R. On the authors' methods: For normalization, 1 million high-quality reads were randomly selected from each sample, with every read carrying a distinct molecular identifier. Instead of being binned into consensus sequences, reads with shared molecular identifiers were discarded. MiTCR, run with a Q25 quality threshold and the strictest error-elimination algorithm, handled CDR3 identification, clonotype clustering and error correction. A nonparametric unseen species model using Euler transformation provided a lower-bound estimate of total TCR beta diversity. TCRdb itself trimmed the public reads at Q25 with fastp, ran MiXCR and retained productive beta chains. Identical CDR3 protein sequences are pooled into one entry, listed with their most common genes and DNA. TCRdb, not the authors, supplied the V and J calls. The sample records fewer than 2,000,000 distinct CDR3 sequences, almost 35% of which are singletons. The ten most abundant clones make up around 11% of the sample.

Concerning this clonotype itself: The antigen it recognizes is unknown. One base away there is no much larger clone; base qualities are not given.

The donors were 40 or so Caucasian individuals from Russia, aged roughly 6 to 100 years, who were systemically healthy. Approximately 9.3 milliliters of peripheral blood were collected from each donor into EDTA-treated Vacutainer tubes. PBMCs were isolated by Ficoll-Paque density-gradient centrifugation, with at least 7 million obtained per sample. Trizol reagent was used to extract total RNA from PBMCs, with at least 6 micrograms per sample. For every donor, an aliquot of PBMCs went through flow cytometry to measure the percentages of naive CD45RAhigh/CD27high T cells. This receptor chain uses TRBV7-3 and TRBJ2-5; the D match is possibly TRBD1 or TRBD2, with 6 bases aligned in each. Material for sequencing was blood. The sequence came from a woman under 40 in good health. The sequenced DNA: TGTGCCAGCAGCTTAAACCCCGTAGGGGGGCGAGACGGCCAAGAGACCCAGTACTTC. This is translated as CASSLNPVGGRDGQETQYF.